One sample yielded the 26 T cell receptor beta chains listed below, sequenced in a study of T-cell reconstitution after alpha-beta-depleted transplantation in children. Construction of the TCRbeta library involved unique molecular identifiers. TCRdb re-called the PCR reads with MiXCR, one entry per CDR3 protein. Found here are 130,000 to 150,000 distinct CDR3 sequences, 8.8% of them singletons; the top ten hold 15% to 20%. Here the sequenced sample was PBMCs, mostly from graft donor cells, taken 180 days after TCRalphabeta/CD19-depleted stem cell transplant. These receptors were taken from a female patient aged 2-10 years who had a stem cell transplant for congenital amegakaryocytic thrombocytopenia, so the T cells may come from the graft donor.

This clonotype was observed many times. This chain uses TRBV5-1 with TRBJ1-2, with 10 bases that match TRBD1. Germline trimming cut 2 bases from V and 4 bases from J; bases unmatched to any gene: 2. The germline gives CDR1 SGHRS, CDR2 YFSETQ. This CDR3 comprises 14 residues. Written as DNA, the CDR3 is TGCGCCAGCAGCTTCGGGACAGGGGCCTATGGCTACACCTTC. Protein sequence: CASSFGTGAYGYTF.

This clonotype came up many times. The chain couples TRBV7-2 to TRBJ2-5; D unresolved. This CDR3 has 13 amino acids. Germline V gene data show CDR1 as SGHTA and CDR2 as FQGNSA. Trimming shortened V by 3 bases and J by 1 base, and 6 bases separated the two germline ends. For the CDR3, the DNA is TGTGCCAGCAGCTTCGCAGGCCAAGAGACCCAGTACTTC. This sequence encodes CASSFAGQETQYF.

This clonotype has at least ten counts. The chain employs TRBV2 and TRBJ2-3, with TRBD1 identical over 10 bases. Germline CDR1 and CDR2: SNHLY and FYNNEI. CDR3 length: 15 amino acids. J gave up 4 bases and V 7 bases, and 8 bases lay outside the gene matches. This CDR3 reads CASNPDRGEADTQYF. CDR3 DNA sequence: TGTGCCAGCAACCCGGACAGGGGGGAGGCAGATACGCAGTATTTT. Full variable domain (outside the CDR3, taken from reference TRBV2 and TRBJ2-3): EPEVTQTPSHQVTQMGQEVILRCVPISNHLYFYWYRQILGQKVEFLVSFYNNEISEKSEIFDDQFSVERPDGSNFTLKIRSTKLEDSAMYFCASNPDRGEADTQYFGPGTRLTVL.

This clonotype was seen only a few times. V and J are TRBV5-1 and TRBJ1-1; unclear D gene. This CDR3 contains 13 residues. Germline lookup yields CDR1 SGHRS and CDR2 YFSETQ. The germline V and J ends were trimmed by 4 bases and 11 bases, with 18 bases remaining between them. As DNA, the CDR3 is TGCGCCAGCAGCCCCGGTTGGAGGAGGGCGGCTTTCTTT. This gives the protein CASSPGWRRAAFF.

About this clonotype itself: A much larger clone differs from this one at a single base, so this may be a read error. The chain is built from TRBV7-9 and TRBJ2-7; D possibly corresponds to TRBD1 (6 bases). V dropped 4 bases and J dropped 2 bases, with 18 bases sitting between them. This CDR3 is 16 amino acids long. Germline-derived CDR1 and CDR2 are SEHNR and FQNEAQ (reference sequence). The CDR3 bases are TGTGCCAGCAGCTACCCTCGAGGGGGACATGCCTACGAGCAGTACTTC. Its protein product is CASSYPRGGHAYEQYF. Combining the CDR3 with reference TRBV7-9 and TRBJ2-7 gives the whole variable domain DTGVSQNPRHKITKRGQNVTFRCDPISEHNRLYWYRQTLGQGPEFLTYFQNEAQLEKSRLLSDRFSAERPKGSFSTLEIQRTEQGDSAMYLCASSYPRGGHAYEQYFGPGTRLTVT.

The chain joins TRBV19 to TRBJ2-7; D remains unclear. Between the trimmed V and J ends, which lost 2 bases and 0 bases, there was a span of 11 bases. Germline V CDR1 and CDR2: LNHDA, SQIVND (reference sequence). The CDR3 is 15 amino acids. CDR3 sequence reads: CASSITALSSYEQYF. In nucleotides, the CDR3 is TGTGCCAGTAGTATAACAGCCTTAAGCTCCTACGAGCAGTACTTC.

Ten or more counts support this clonotype. This sequence joins TRBV12-3 or TRBV12-4 and TRBJ2-1; 15 nucleotides align to TRBD2. The CDR3 consists of 16 residues. The junction had 7 bases not matched to a gene; V was cut back by 6 bases and J by 7 bases. This CDR3 reads CASRAGTSGRRNEQFF. The CDR3 DNA follows: TGTGCCAGCAGGGCCGGGACTAGCGGGAGGAGAAATGAGCAGTTCTTC.

This clonotype has a count of ten or more. The chain carries TRBV15 and TRBJ2-1; tentative D call: TRBD1 (5 bases). Germline V gene sequence: CDR1 LNHNV, CDR2 YYDKDF (reference sequence). CDR3 length: 14 residues. With 5 bases removed from V and 6 bases from J, the gap between germline ends came to 14 bases. CDR3 sequence (DNA): TGTGCCACCAGCCCAGGACACAAATTCAATGAGCAGTTCTTC. Translation gives CATSPGHKFNEQFF.

This clonotype has a count of ten or more. Here the CDR3 reads CASSSGLLEETQYF. The CDR3 nucleotides are TGCGCCAGCAGTTCCGGACTCCTAGAAGAGACCCAGTACTTC. The chain combines TRBV5-1 with TRBJ2-5, with D perhaps TRBD2 (5 bases). Germline-derived CDR1 and CDR2 are SGHRS and YFSETQ. The CDR3 has 14 amino acids. The V and J ends lost 5 bases and 3 bases respectively, with 14 bases between them.

This clonotype appeared many times. The chain carries TRBV29-1 and TRBJ2-3; weak D call: TRBD2 (6 bases). V shed 7 bases and J shed 1 base, with 12 bases lying between them. Germline CDR1 and CDR2: SQVTM and ANQGSEA. This CDR3 region has 13 residues. The CDR3 DNA reads as TGCAGCGCGCCGGGAGCAGGCACAGATACGCAGTATTTT. Its translation: CSAPGAGTDTQYF.

This clonotype was found a few times. The chain combines TRBV3-1 with TRBJ2-1; maybe TRBD2 (5 bases). The CDR3 totals 14 residues. Trimming cost V 6 bases and J 4 bases, with 13 bases left between them. Germline-derived CDR1 and CDR2 are LGHDT and YNNKEL (reference sequence). Written as DNA, the CDR3 is TGTGCCAGCAGACATTCCGGGATTTACAATGAGCAGTTCTTC. Amino acid sequence: CASRHSGIYNEQFF.

This chain connects TRBV6-5 to TRBJ1-6; perhaps TRBD1 as D (5 bases). Trimming took off 1 base at V and 9 bases at J, with 7 bases between the two ends. The CDR3 runs to 13 residues. The V gene's germline CDR1 is MNHEY and CDR2 SVGAGI. CDR3 coding DNA: TGTGCCAGCAGTTACTTCCAGGGTTCACCCCTCCACTTT. It codes for CASSYFQGSPLHF.

V gene TRBV24-1 combines with J gene TRBJ2-1, with a possible D match to TRBD1 (5 bases). This CDR3 spans 15 amino acids. V was trimmed by 3 bases and J by 9 bases, leaving 17 bases between them. Germline lookup yields CDR1 KGHDR and CDR2 SFDVKD. CDR3 nucleotide sequence: TGTGCCACCAGTGATCCCGGACAAGGAAGGGGTGAGCAGTTCTTC. This translates into CATSDPGQGRGEQFF.

This clonotype was detected ten times or more. V and J are TRBV5-1 and TRBJ1-4, with D tentatively TRBD1 (5 bases). This CDR3 is built from 15 residues. V lost 0 bases and J 5 bases, leaving 11 bases between the germline ends. In germline, CDR1 is SGHRS, CDR2 YFSETQ. In DNA form, the CDR3 reads TGCGCCAGCAGCTTGGTAACAGGCCCCAATGAAAAACTGTTTTTT. This gives the protein CASSLVTGPNEKLFF.

The chain links TRBV25-1 to TRBJ1-4; TRBD1 might be the D (6 bases). The V end lost 4 bases, the J end lost 3 bases, and 12 bases lay between the germline ends. In germline, CDR1 is MGHDK, CDR2 SYGVNS. The CDR3 totals 15 residues. CDR3 DNA: TGTGCCAGCAGTGCCCCCAGGACAGCTAATGAAAAACTGTTTTTT. Translating gives CASSAPRTANEKLFF.

This clonotype appeared many times. V is TRBV3-1 and J is TRBJ1-5, with D unresolved. This CDR3 is 13 amino acids long. Looked up from germline, CDR1 is LGHDT and CDR2 is YNNKEL (reference sequence). The CDR3 nucleotides read TGTGCTCAGACGGCTTATAGCAATCAGCCCCAGCATTTT. Its protein is CAQTAYSNQPQHF.

This clonotype was picked up many times. The CDR3 region has the DNA TGTGCCAGCAGGGATGGGGGATTGACTGAAGCTTTCTTT. This sequence encodes CASRDGGLTEAFF. The chain joins TRBV6-1 to TRBJ1-1; perhaps TRBD1 as D (5 bases). This CDR3 comprises 13 residues. The germline V gene encodes CDR1 MNHNS and CDR2 SASEGT. Trimming stripped 6 bases from V and 5 bases from J, with 13 bases between.

This clonotype was recorded many times. V usage is TRBV20-1 and J usage is TRBJ1-5; tentative D call: TRBD1 (5 bases). Germline assignment: CDR1 DFQATT and CDR2 SNEGSKA (reference sequence). The CDR3 covers 15 residues. The V end lost 2 bases, the J end lost 4 bases, and 15 bases lay between the germline ends. Here the CDR3 reads CSARSPGRRNQPQHF. The CDR3 DNA is TGCAGTGCTAGATCCCCGGGACGGAGAAATCAGCCCCAGCATTTT.

This clonotype appeared a few times. The rearrangement links TRBV5-1 to TRBJ2-7, with TRBD1 identical over 8 bases. Per germline, CDR1 SGHRS and CDR2 YFSETQ. The CDR3 covers 14 residues. V lost 4 bases to trimming and J lost 3 bases; unmatched junction nucleotides: 6. CDR3 DNA: TGCGCCAGCAGCACAACTACAGGGGGCTACGAGCAGTACTTC. It encodes CASSTTTGGYEQYF.

The chain links TRBV13 to TRBJ1-6; the D gene is possibly TRBD1 (6 bases). V lost 0 bases to trimming and J lost 17 bases, with 20 bases between them. This CDR3 comprises 15 residues. The germline V gene has CDR1 PRHDT and CDR2 FYEKMQ (reference sequence). CDR3 protein: CASSLGLGGTRVFHF. The DNA of the CDR3 is TGTGCCAGCAGCTTAGGACTTGGGGGGACACGAGTTTTCCACTTT.

This clonotype was seen at least ten times. This chain joins TRBV7-9 and TRBJ1-6; 9 bases map to TRBD1. The CDR3 is 17 amino acids. With V trimmed by 4 bases and J by 9 bases, 13 bases remained unmatched. In germline, CDR1 is SEHNR, CDR2 FQNEAQ (reference sequence). This chain's CDR3 is CASSSSLGQGARSPLHF. The CDR3 DNA is TGTGCCAGCAGCTCTAGCCTGGGACAGGGAGCGCGTTCACCCCTCCACTTT.

This clonotype was recorded at least ten times. The chain uses TRBV7-8 and TRBJ2-1; 8 positions match TRBD2. J lost 0 bases, V lost 4 bases, and 14 bases had no gene match. From germline, CDR1 is SGHVS and CDR2 FQNEAQ. The CDR3 extends over 19 amino acids. This chain's CDR3 is CASSWTGLEFLSSYNEQFF. CDR3 DNA: TGTGCCAGCAGCTGGACGGGACTAGAGTTTCTAAGCTCCTACAATGAGCAGTTCTTC.

A note on this clonotype: A much larger clone sits a single nucleotide away, making a read error possible. The genes are TRBV5-1 and TRBJ2-1; TRBD1 aligns across 11 bases. Trimming cost V 4 bases and J 9 bases; bases outside gene matches: 3. CDR1 is SGHRS, CDR2 YFSETQ, per germline. This CDR3 region has 13 residues. The CDR3 region has the DNA TGCGCCAGCAGCCGGGGGACAGGGGGTGAGCAGTTCTTC. This encodes CASSRGTGGEQFF.

Note on this clonotype: A read error may explain this, as a much larger clone is one base away. This chain uses TRBV7-2 with TRBJ2-2, with a tentative D call TRBD1 (5 bases). Germline V CDR1 and CDR2: SGHTA, FQGNSA. The CDR3 runs 14 residues. CDR3 in DNA: TGTGCCAGCGGCTTAGTAGGGGACACCGGGGAGCTGTTTTTT. Its protein product is CASGLVGDTGELFF.

The chain recombines TRBV29-1 with TRBJ1-2, with D tentatively TRBD1 (6 bases). Germline V gene lookup returns CDR1 SQVTM and CDR2 ANQGSEA. The V end was cut by 7 bases, the J end by 6 bases, with 18 bases between. This CDR3 comprises 13 residues. CDR3 sequence (DNA): TGCAGCGCATCCCGATGGGGGCAAAATGGCTACACCTTC. It specifies CSASRWGQNGYTF.

The chain recombines TRBV6-1 with TRBJ2-3; D is possibly TRBD2 (6 bases). The V end was cut by 3 bases, the J end by 11 bases, with 15 bases between. This CDR3 spans 13 amino acids. CDR1 MNHNS and CDR2 SASEGT come from the germline V gene. As DNA, the CDR3 is TGTGCCAGCAGTGAGTCGCGGGACGTCGTGCAGTATTTT. It yields the protein CASSESRDVVQYF.